This is a list of T cell receptor beta chains from one sample in a study of T-cell memory formation after mild COVID-19. TCRdb redid the calling of the 5' RACE reads with MiXCR, one entry per CDR3 protein. Of under 250,000 distinct CDR3 sequences in the sample, 10% are singletons; the top ten hold roughly 3.2%. The sample taken for sequencing was PBMCs or a T cell subset sorted from them (not recorded which). The receptors come from a man between 18 and 29 years old who had mild COVID-19 (a few samples of this study predate the infection). Cell type and time point are not known. Each CDR3 is given with its conserved first and last residue. D genes are given only for firm matches. Size tells how often a clone was seen (once, few, many) or the class of an expanded clone, and some rows leave it out.

>few|NA|TRBJ1-1|TRBV12-3/TRBV12-4
TGTGCCAGCAGTTTACGGGAGAGCAGCACTGAAGCTTTCTTT
CASSLRESSTEAFF
>few|NA|TRBJ1-3|TRBV4-1
TGCGCCAGCAGCCAAGTCGCCCTTGCCCCGGTAGGGCTTGGAAACACCATATATTTT
CASSQVALAPVGLGNTIYF
>NA|NA|TRBJ2-3|TRBV4-2
TGTGCCAGCAGCCAAGATCCAACTACCGATACGCAGTATTTT
CASSQDPTTDTQYF
>few|NA|TRBJ2-3|TRBV20-1
TGCAGTGCGGTGCCCGGTATCACAGATACGCAGTATTTT
CSAVPGITDTQYF
>many|NA|TRBJ2-2|TRBV29-1
TGCAGCGTGGGATCCGGGGAGCTGTTTTTT
CSVGSGELFF
>few|TRBD2|TRBJ2-2|TRBV28
TGTGCCAGCAGCCCAGCGGGGGGGCGAAGCACCGGGGAGCTGTTTTTT
CASSPAGGRSTGELFF
>many|NA|TRBJ2-7|TRBV12-3/TRBV12-4
TGTGCCAGCAGTTTGGAGGGGAGCTCCTACGAGCAGTACTTC
CASSLEGSSYEQYF
>few|NA|TRBJ1-6|TRBV7-2
TGTGCCAGCAGCTCGGGGAGGGCGAAAAATTCACCCCTCCACTTT
CASSSGRAKNSPLHF
>NA|TRBD1|TRBJ1-2|TRBV20-1
TGCAGTGCTAGAGATCCGGGACAGGGTCTCTATGGCTACACCTTC
CSARDPGQGLYGYTF
>NA|NA|TRBJ2-5|TRBV18
TGTGCCAGCTCACCTCGGACCGACCGAGGGCAAGAGACCCAGTACTTC
CASSPRTDRGQETQYF
>NA|NA|TRBJ2-1|TRBV7-2
TGTGCCAGCAGCTTGGTTCGGGCTAATGAGCAGTTCTTC
CASSLVRANEQFF
>few|NA|TRBJ1-1|TRBV12-3/TRBV12-4
TGTGCCAGCAGTTTCGCCGACACTGAAGCTTTCTTT
CASSFADTEAFF
>NA|NA|TRBJ2-2|TRBV27
TGTGCCAGCAGTTTATGGTCGGCCCTAGGGGTCACCGGGGAGCTGTTTTTT
CASSLWSALGVTGELFF
>few|NA|TRBJ2-3|TRBV12-3/TRBV12-4
TGTGCCAGCAGCTTACAGGCTGCTACGCAGTATTTT
CASSLQAATQYF
>NA|NA|TRBJ2-3|TRBV24-1
TGTGCCACCAGTGATTCCGATCGGATTGCAGATACGCAGTATTTT
CATSDSDRIADTQYF
>few|NA|TRBJ2-3|TRBV20-1
TGCAGTGCGGGGGGCCTGAGCACAGATACGCAGTATTTT
CSAGGLSTDTQYF